The source of this T cell receptor (beta chain) is a study of blood T cell repertoires in COVID-19. Whole-study context: Sites across the United States, Italy and Spain contributed samples from acute and convalescent COVID-19.

In the original processing: It was from reference gene primer amplification that nucleated cell counts were estimated. Profiling relied on immunoSEQ multiplex PCR, and the TCRdb table lists in-frame clones only, not all of them. V and J calls and clone size are copied from that table; D and trimming were computed from the DNA. This table has fewer than 300,000 clones, over 80% appearing once. V was shortened by 6 bases and J by 2 bases, with 17 bases between the two germline ends. The CDR3 spans 15 residues. Germline V CDR1 and CDR2: SQVTM, ANQGSEA. This clone has just a few counts. The sequenced material came from peripheral blood. This rearrangement joins TRBV29-1 to TRBJ1-5; no clear D. The receptor was isolated from a woman aged 70-85 years with active or convalescent COVID-19. CDR3 in DNA: TGCAGCGTCGCGGATGGGTTCCTCGGCAATCAGCCCCAGCATTTT. Residues: CSVADGFLGNQPQHF.